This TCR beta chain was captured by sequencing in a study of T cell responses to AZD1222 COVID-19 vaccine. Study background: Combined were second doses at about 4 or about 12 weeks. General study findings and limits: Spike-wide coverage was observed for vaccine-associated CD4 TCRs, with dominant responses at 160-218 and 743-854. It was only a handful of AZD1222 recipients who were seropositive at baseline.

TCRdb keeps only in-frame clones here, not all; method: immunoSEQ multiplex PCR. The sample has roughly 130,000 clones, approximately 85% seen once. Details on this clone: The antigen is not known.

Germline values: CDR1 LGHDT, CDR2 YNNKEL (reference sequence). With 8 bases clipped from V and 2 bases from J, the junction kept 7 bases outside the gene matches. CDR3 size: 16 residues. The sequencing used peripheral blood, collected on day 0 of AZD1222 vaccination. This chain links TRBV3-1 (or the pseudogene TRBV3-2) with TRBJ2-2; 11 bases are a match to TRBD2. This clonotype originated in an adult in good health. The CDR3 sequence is CASGRLAGTNTGELFF. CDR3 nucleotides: TGTGCCAGCGGAAGACTAGCGGGGACAAACACCGGGGAGCTGTTTTTT.